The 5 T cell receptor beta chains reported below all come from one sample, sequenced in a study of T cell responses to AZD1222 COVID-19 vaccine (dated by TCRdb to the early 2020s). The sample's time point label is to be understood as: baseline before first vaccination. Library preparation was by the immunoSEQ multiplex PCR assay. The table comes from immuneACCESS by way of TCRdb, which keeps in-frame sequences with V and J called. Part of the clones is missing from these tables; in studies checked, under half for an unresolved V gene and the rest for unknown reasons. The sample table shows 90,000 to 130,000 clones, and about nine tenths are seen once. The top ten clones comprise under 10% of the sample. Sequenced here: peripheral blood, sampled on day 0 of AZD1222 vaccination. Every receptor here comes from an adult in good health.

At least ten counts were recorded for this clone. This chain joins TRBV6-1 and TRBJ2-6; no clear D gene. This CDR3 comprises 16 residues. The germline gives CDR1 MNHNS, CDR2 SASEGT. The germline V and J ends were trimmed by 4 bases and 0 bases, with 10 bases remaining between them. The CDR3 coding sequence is TGTGCCAGCAGTGGCCCTATGGGCTCTGGGGCCAACGTCCTGACTTTC. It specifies CASSGPMGSGANVLTF.

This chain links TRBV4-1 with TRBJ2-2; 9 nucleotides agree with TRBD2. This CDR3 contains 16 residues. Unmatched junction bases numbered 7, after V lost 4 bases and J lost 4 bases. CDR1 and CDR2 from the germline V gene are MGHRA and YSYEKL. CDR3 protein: CASSLLAGGLTGELFF. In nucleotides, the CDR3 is TGCGCCAGCAGCCTTCTTGCGGGGGGGCTCACCGGGGAGCTGTTTTTT.

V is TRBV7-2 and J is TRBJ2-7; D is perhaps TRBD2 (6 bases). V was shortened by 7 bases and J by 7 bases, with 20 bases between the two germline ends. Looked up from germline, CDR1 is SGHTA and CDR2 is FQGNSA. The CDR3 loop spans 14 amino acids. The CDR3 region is CASTPLGGRVEQYF. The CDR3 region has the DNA TGTGCCAGCACCCCGCTGGGAGGCCGTGTTGAGCAGTACTTC.

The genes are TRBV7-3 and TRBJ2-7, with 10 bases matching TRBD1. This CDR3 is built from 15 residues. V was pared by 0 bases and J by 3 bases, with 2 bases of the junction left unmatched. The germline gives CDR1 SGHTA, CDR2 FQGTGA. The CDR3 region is CASSLTGDRGYEQYF. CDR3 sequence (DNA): TGTGCCAGCAGCTTAACGGGGGACAGGGGCTACGAGCAGTACTTC.

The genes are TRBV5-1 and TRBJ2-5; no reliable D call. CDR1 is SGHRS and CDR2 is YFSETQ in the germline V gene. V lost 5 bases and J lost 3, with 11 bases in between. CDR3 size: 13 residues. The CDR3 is CASRMGLEETQYF. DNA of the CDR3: TGCGCCAGCAGAATGGGTCTAGAAGAGACCCAGTACTTC.